This T cell receptor (beta chain) was sequenced in a study of Graves' ophthalmopathy and Graves' hyperthyroidism. This clonotype appeared many times. Amplified material comprised TCR beta CDR3 regions derived from RNA transcripts. The first round was an RT-PCR with HTBI primers, and the second round was a multiplex PCR. TCRdb ran MiXCR on the multiplex PCR reads and lists one entry per CDR3 protein. The sample has about 370,000 distinct CDR3 sequences; roughly 17% are singletons. This sequence originates from an adult woman with stable Graves' hyperthyroidism. The sequenced sample was peripheral blood.

The CDR3 is CASSTDRGVYEQYF. The CDR3 DNA sequence: TGTGCCAGCAGTACCGACAGGGGGGTCTACGAGCAGTACTTC. The chain links TRBV28 to TRBJ2-7; 9 nucleotides align to TRBD1. The CDR3 covers 14 residues. The trim removed 5 bases at V and 3 bases at J, leaving 5 bases unmatched. Germline V gene lookup returns CDR1 MDHEN and CDR2 SYDVKM. The variable domain in full, completed from reference TRBV28 and TRBJ2-7, reads DVKVTQSSRYLVKRTGEKVFLECVQDMDHENMFWYRQDPGLGLRLIYFSYDVKMKEKGDIPEGYSVSREKKERFSLILESASTNQTSMYLCASSTDRGVYEQYFGPGTRLTVT.